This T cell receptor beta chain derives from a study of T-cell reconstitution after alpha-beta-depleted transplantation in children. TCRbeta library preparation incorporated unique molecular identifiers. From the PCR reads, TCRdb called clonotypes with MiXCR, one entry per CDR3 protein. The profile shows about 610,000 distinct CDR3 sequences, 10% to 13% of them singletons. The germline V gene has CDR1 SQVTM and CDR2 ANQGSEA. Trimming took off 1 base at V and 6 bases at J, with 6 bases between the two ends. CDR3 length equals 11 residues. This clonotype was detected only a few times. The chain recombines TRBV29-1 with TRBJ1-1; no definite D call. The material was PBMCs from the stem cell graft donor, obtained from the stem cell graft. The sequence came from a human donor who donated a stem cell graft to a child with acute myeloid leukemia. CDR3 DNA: TGCAGCGTTGAAGGCTTAGCTGAAGCTTTCTTT. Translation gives CSVEGLAEAFF. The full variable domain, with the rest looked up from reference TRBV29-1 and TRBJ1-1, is SAVISQKPSRDICQRGTSLTIQCQVDSQVTMMFWYRQQPGQSLTLIATANQGSEATYESGFVIDKFPISRPNLTFSTLTVSNMSPEDSSIYLCSVEGLAEAFFGQGTRLTVV.